The 11 T cell receptor beta chains given below trace back to one sample, sequenced in a study of Tregs in tolerant kidney transplant recipients. Data came from immunoSEQ multiplex PCR; TCRdb stores just in-frame clones and leaves some out. The sample carries about 73,000 clones, 98% recorded once. Sample: CD4+ T cells from blood, taken before the transplant. The receptors come from a human donor who received a combined kidney and bone marrow transplant.

The chain has TRBV4-2 and TRBJ2-3; 8 nucleotides agree with TRBD2. Germline lookup yields CDR1 LGHNA and CDR2 YNFKEQ. The CDR3 has 16 residues. J lost 1 base, V lost 1 base, and 4 bases had no gene match. This CDR3 is CASSQAPAGGTDTQYF. CDR3 DNA sequence: TGTGCCAGCAGCCAAGCCCCAGCGGGGGGCACAGATACGCAGTATTTT.

V and J are TRBV5-6 and TRBJ1-2; a possible D gene is TRBD1 (5 bases). V was trimmed by 3 bases and J by 4 bases, leaving 10 bases between them. The CDR3 length is 13 residues. Germline V gives CDR1 SGHDT, CDR2 YYEEEE. The CDR3 region is CASSSQGLYGYTF. Written as DNA, the CDR3 is TGTGCCAGCAGCTCTCAGGGTCTCTATGGCTACACCTTC.

The CDR3 region has the DNA TGCGCCAGCAGCTCCCGGGACAATCGGGATGAGCAGTTCTTC. Its translation is CASSSRDNRDEQFF. J is TRBJ2-1 and V is TRBV5-1; perhaps TRBD1 as D (6 bases). The V gene's germline CDR1 is SGHRS and CDR2 YFSETQ. V lost 3 bases and J lost 8, with 15 bases in between. The CDR3 consists of 14 residues.

V is TRBV11-3 and J is TRBJ2-5; 11 positions agree with TRBD2. The CDR3 length is 15 residues. The germline gives CDR1 SGHNT, CDR2 YENEEA. Trimming removed 5 bases from V and 4 bases from J; junction bases left unmatched: 6. In DNA form, the CDR3 reads TGTGCCAGCAGCCGGGATGGGACTAGCGGAGAGACCCAGTACTTC. Encoded protein: CASSRDGTSGETQYF.

V is TRBV7-3 and J is TRBJ2-5, with 10 bases fitting TRBD1. The germline V gene encodes CDR1 SGHTA and CDR2 FQGTGA. The CDR3 runs to 15 residues. Unmatched junction bases numbered 4, after V lost 2 bases and J lost 4 bases. Here the CDR3 DNA reads TGTGCCAGCAGCTTATCGGGACAGGGGCGAGAGACCCAGTACTTC. Residues: CASSLSGQGRETQYF.

V usage is TRBV6-1 and J usage is TRBJ1-5; no reliable D call. CDR1 MNHNS and CDR2 SASEGT come from the germline V gene. V lost 11 bases and J lost 0, with 11 bases in between. The CDR3 is made up of 13 amino acids. The CDR3 loop reads CAGRRDSNQPQHF. The CDR3 DNA follows: TGTGCCGGGCGCCGAGATAGCAATCAGCCCCAGCATTTT.

The chain combines TRBV4-2 with TRBJ2-1; TRBD2 agrees at 10 bases. After removal of 0 bases from V and 5 bases from J, the junction contained 4 bases not matched to a gene. This CDR3 region has 16 residues. CDR1 and CDR2 (germline): LGHNA, YNFKEQ. The CDR3 protein is CASSQETSGPDNEQFF. CDR3 bases: TGTGCCAGCAGCCAAGAGACTAGCGGGCCAGACAATGAGCAGTTCTTC.

This chain joins TRBV19 and TRBJ2-2; TRBD2 agrees at 13 bases. The CDR3 has 17 residues. CDR1 and CDR2 (germline): LNHDA, SQIVND (reference sequence). V lost 3 bases to trimming and J lost 4 bases; unmatched junction nucleotides: 5. For the CDR3, the DNA is TGTGCCAGTAGTATGCGACTAGCGGGAGGATTCACCGGGGAGCTGTTTTTT. Protein sequence: CASSMRLAGGFTGELFF.

The CDR3: CASSSGTGSTNEKLFF. CDR3 bases: TGTGCCAGCAGCTCCGGGACAGGGTCAACTAATGAAAAACTGTTTTTT. V gene TRBV7-9 combines with J gene TRBJ1-4, with 9 bases fitting TRBD1. Per the germline V gene, CDR1 is SEHNR and CDR2 is FQNEAQ (reference sequence). The CDR3 is 16 amino acids. Losses at the gene ends were 4 bases for V and 0 bases for J; bases not matched to a gene: 3.

V usage is TRBV9 and J usage is TRBJ2-1, with 8 bases fitting TRBD2. There are 14 residues in the CDR3. Germline V CDR1 and CDR2: SGDLS, YYNGEE. J was trimmed by 6 bases and V by 0 bases; bases with no gene match: 2. CDR3 sequence: CASSVVGTSNEQFF. The CDR3 region has the DNA TGTGCCAGCAGCGTAGTCGGGACTAGCAATGAGCAGTTCTTC.

This chain links TRBV7-2 with TRBJ1-2; 11 bases align to TRBD1. Germline V CDR1 and CDR2: SGHTA, FQGNSA. J gave up 4 bases and V 5 bases, and 9 bases lay outside the gene matches. The CDR3 has 16 residues. The chain's CDR3 is CASSPGQGAPLYGYTF. The DNA for the CDR3 is TGTGCCAGCAGCCCAGGACAGGGGGCCCCCCTCTATGGCTACACCTTC. Complete variable domain (other parts from reference TRBV7-2 and TRBJ1-2): GAGVSQSPSNKVTEKGKDVELRCDPISGHTALYWYRQSLGQGLEFLIYFQGNSAPDKSGLPSDRFSAERTGGSVSTLTIQRTQQEDSAVYLCASSPGQGAPLYGYTFGSGTRLTVV.